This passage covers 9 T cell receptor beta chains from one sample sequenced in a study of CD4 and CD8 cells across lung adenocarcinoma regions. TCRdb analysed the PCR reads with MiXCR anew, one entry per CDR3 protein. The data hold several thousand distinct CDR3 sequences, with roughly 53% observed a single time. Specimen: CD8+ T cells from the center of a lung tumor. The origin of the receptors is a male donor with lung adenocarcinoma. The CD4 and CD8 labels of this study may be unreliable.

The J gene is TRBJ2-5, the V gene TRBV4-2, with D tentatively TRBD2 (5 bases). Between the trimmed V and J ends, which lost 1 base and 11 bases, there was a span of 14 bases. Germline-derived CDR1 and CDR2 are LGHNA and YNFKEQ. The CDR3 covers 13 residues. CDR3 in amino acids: CASSQVIVASQYF. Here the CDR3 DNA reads TGTGCCAGCAGCCAAGTAATAGTAGCGAGTCAGTACTTC.

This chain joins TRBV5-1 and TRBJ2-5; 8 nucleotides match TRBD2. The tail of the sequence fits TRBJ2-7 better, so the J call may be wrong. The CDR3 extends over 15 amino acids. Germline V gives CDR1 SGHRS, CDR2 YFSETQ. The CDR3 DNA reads TGCGCCAGCGGCCCCGGGGCCGGGAGGGCCTACGAGCAGTACTTC. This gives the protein CASGPGAGRAYEQYF.

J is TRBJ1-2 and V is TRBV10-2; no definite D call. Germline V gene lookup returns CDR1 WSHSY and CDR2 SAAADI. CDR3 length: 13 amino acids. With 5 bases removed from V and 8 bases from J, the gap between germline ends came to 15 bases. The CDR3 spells CASSNDHMDGYTF. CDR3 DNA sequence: TGCGCCAGCAGTAACGATCACATGGACGGCTACACCTTC.

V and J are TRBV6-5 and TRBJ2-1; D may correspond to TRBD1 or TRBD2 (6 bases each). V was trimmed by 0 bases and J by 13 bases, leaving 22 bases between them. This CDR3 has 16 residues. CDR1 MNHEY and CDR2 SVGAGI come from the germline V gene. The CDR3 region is CASSYSMSGAGGTQFF. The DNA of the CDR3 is TGTGCCAGCAGTTACTCGATGTCGGGGGCGGGCGGGACCCAGTTCTTC.

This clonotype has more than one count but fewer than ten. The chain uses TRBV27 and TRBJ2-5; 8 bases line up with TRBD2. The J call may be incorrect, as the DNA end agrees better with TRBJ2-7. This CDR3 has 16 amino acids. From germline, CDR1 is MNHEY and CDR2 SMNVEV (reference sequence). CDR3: CASSLSLRGGSYEQYF. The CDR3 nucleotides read TGTGCCAGCAGCCTGTCCCTTCGGGGGGGGAGCTACGAGCAGTACTTC.

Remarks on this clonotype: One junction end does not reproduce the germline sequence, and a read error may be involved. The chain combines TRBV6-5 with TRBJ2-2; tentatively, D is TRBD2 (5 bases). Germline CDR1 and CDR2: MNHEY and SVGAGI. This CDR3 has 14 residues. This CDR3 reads CASSYTAGSGALYF. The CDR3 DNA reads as TGTGCCAGCAGTTACACGGCTGGCAGCGGTGCGCTGTATTTT.

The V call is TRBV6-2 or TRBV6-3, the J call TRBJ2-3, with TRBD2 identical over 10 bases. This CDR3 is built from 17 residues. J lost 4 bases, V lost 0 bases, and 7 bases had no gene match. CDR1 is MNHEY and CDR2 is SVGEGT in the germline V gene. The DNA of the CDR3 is TGTGCCAGCAGTTACTCTCCTAGCGGGAGTGGGGCAGATACGCAGTATTTT. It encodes CASSYSPSGSGADTQYF.

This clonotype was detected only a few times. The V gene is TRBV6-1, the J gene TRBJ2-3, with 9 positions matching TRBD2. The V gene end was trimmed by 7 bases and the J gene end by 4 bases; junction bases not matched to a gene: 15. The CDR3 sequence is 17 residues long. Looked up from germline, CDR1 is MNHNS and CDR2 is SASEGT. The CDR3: CASTSPGAGGPPDTQYF. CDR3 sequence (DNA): TGTGCCAGCACCAGCCCGGGAGCGGGGGGTCCACCAGATACGCAGTATTTT.

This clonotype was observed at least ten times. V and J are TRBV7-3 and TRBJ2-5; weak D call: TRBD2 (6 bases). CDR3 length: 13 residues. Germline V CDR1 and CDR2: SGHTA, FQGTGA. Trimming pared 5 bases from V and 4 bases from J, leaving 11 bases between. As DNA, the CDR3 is TGTGCCAGCAGCGGAGGGAGTGGAGAGACCCAGTACTTC. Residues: CASSGGSGETQYF.